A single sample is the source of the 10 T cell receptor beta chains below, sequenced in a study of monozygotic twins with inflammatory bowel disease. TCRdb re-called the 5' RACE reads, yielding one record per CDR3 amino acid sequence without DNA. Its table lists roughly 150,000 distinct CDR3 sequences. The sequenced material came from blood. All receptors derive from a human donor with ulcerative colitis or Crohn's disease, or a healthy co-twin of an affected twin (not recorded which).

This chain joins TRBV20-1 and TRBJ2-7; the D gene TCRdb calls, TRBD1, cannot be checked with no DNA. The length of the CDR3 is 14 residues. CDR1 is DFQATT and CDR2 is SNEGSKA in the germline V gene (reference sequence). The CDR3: CSASLAGTGYEQYF.

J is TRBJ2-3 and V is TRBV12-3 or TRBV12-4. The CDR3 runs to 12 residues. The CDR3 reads CASSFGLGTQYF.

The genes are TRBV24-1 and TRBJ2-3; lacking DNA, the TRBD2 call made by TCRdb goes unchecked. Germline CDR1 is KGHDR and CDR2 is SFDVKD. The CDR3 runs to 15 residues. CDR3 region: CATSDLAGPTDTQYF.

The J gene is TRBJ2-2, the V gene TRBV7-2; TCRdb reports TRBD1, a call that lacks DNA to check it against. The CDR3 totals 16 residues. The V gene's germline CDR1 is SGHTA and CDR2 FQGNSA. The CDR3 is CASSLITARGSGELFF. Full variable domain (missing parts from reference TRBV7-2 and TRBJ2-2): GAGVSQSPSNKVTEKGKDVELRCDPISGHTALYWYRQSLGQGLEFLIYFQGNSAPDKSGLPSDRFSAERTGGSVSTLTIQRTQQEDSAVYLCASSLITARGSGELFFGEGSRLTVL.

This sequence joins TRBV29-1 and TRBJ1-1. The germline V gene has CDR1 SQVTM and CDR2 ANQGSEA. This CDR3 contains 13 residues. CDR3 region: CSVVGLTGAEAFF.

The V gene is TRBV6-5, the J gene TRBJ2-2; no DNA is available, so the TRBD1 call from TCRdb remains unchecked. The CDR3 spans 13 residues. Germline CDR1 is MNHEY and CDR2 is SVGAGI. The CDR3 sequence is CASGGQVTGELFF.

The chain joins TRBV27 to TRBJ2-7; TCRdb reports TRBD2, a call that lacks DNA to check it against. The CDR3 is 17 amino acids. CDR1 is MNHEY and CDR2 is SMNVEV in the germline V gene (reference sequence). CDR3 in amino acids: CASSLRTSGGIAYEQYF.

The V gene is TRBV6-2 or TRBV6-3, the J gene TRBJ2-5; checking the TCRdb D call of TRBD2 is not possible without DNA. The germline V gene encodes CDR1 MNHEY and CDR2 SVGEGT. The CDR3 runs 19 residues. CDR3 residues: CASSHLRGLAGGPRETQYF.

This chain's CDR3 is CASSLSQPGQRLSYEQYF. This chain connects TRBV5-1 to TRBJ2-7; the TRBD2 assignment by TCRdb is unverifiable without DNA. This CDR3 has 18 amino acids. Germline-derived CDR1 and CDR2 are SGHRS and YFSETQ.

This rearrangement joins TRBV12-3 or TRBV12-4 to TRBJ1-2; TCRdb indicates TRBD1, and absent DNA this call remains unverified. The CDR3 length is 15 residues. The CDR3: CASSLRQTSNYGYTF.